This entry concerns a single T cell receptor beta chain. Here immunoSEQ multiplex PCR was the method, and the copy in TCRdb shows in-frame clones only, minus some. The repertoire holds more than 100,000 clones, with 84% as singletons. The CDR3 loop spans 15 amino acids. The trim removed 6 bases at V and 2 bases at J, leaving 6 bases unmatched. Germline V lookup: CDR1 MNHEY, CDR2 SVGAGI. These data belong to a study of blood T cell repertoires in COVID-19. Study context: There were acute and convalescent COVID-19 samples, and they came from the United States, Italy and Spain. The cDNA or gDNA used as material had been derived from T cells, B-cell-depleted T cells, or PBMCs.

Participant age was about 18 to 89 years, and participants resided in around 24 US areas. Participants' own reports of clinical history determined their cohort assignment. The receptor was isolated from a man aged 35 to 55 with acute COVID-19. Sequenced sample: PBMCs or T cells enriched from blood (not recorded which). The chain carries TRBV6-5 and TRBJ2-1; 8 bases fit TRBD2. The CDR3 nucleotides are TGTGCCAGCAGATCGGGGGGGCGTACCTACAATGAGCAGTTCTTC. Translation: CASRSGGRTYNEQFF.